A single sample gave rise to the 26 T cell receptor beta chains below, sequenced in a study of T cells and copy number aberrations in small-cell lung cancer. This table comes from immunoSEQ multiplex PCR, and its TCRdb copy is limited to in-frame clones, with some not included. This repertoire shows under 750 clones, roughly 86% found once; its top ten account for about 5.1%. Sequencing was carried out using tumor tissue. Every receptor here comes from a man between 60 and 75 years old with small cell lung cancer.

This clone has just one count. The J gene is TRBJ1-5, the V gene TRBV2; tentative D call: TRBD1 (6 bases). The germline V gene encodes CDR1 SNHLY and CDR2 FYNNEI. The length of the CDR3 is 18 residues. Between the trimmed V and J ends, which lost 6 bases and 0 bases, there was a span of 21 bases. The CDR3 loop is CASSRGSASHYSNQPQHF. CDR3 sequence (DNA): TGTGCCAGCAGCAGGGGAAGCGCTAGCCACTATAGCAATCAGCCCCAGCATTTT.

The gene calls are TRBV4-3 and TRBJ1-4, with TRBD1 matching 8 bases. V shed 2 bases, J shed 7 bases, and the junction held 6 bases outside the gene matches. Germline V CDR1 and CDR2: LGHNA, YSLEER. The CDR3 is 15 residues long. This CDR3 is CASSQTGGKGEKLFF. The CDR3 DNA reads TGCGCCAGCAGCCAAACAGGGGGTAAGGGTGAAAAACTGTTTTTT.

The CDR3 spells CASSQGGAQPQHF. The DNA of the CDR3 is TGTGCCAGCAGCCAAGGGGGGGCTCAGCCCCAGCATTTT. The V gene is TRBV14, the J gene TRBJ1-5; weak D call: TRBD1 (6 bases). The CDR3 extends over 13 amino acids. Trimming took off 1 base at V and 6 bases at J, with 7 bases between the two ends. The germline V gene has CDR1 SGHDN and CDR2 FVKESK.

The genes are TRBV19 and TRBJ1-2; the match to TRBD1 covers 7 bases. After removal of 4 bases from V and 8 bases from J, the junction contained 13 bases not matched to a gene. This CDR3 contains 15 residues. The germline V gene has CDR1 LNHDA and CDR2 SQIVND (reference sequence). CDR3 coding DNA: TGTGCCAGTAGTACCCGGACAGGCGGGGCTGAGGGCTACACCTTC. It specifies CASSTRTGGAEGYTF.

V is TRBV6-6 and J is TRBJ1-4; TRBD1 aligns across 7 bases. This CDR3 has 14 residues. Germline lookup yields CDR1 MNHNY and CDR2 SVGAGI (reference sequence). The V and J ends lost 5 bases and 8 bases, in that order; junction bases with no gene match: 8. This chain's CDR3 is CASSPRTGREKLFF. CDR3 DNA sequence: TGTGCCAGCAGTCCTAGGACAGGTCGAGAAAAACTGTTTTTT.

The chain couples TRBV30 to TRBJ1-5; D gene unclear. Germline V gene lookup returns CDR1 GTSNPN and CDR2 SVGIG (reference sequence). The CDR3 spans 14 residues. V was shortened by 1 base and J by 0 bases, with 7 bases between the two germline ends. CDR3 coding DNA: TGTGCCTGGAGTGGGCAGAATAGCAATCAGCCCCAGCATTTT. Its translation is CAWSGQNSNQPQHF.

This chain links TRBV6-6 with TRBJ2-7; TRBD2 aligns across 7 bases. Germline lookup yields CDR1 MNHNY and CDR2 SVGAGI (reference sequence). With 6 bases clipped from V and 7 bases from J, the junction kept 12 bases outside the gene matches. The CDR3 sequence is 14 residues long. The DNA for the CDR3 is TGTGCCAGCAGCTCCTCCGGACTAGATTGGGAGCAGTACTTC. It specifies CASSSSGLDWEQYF.

The chain has TRBV27 and TRBJ1-2; D not resolved. Between the trimmed V and J ends, which lost 0 bases and 5 bases, there was a span of 7 bases. This CDR3 has 13 amino acids. Germline V gene data show CDR1 as MNHEY and CDR2 as SMNVEV (reference sequence). The CDR3 sequence is CASSLSYSYGYTF. In nucleotides, the CDR3 is TGTGCCAGCAGTTTATCGTACAGTTATGGCTACACCTTC.

The chain is built from TRBV27 and TRBJ2-7; 9 bases match TRBD1. Germline lookup yields CDR1 MNHEY and CDR2 SMNVEV (reference sequence). Losses at the gene ends were 5 bases for V and 6 bases for J; bases not matched to a gene: 5. The CDR3 has 13 amino acids. CDR3 residues: CASSTDRGGEQYF. The CDR3 DNA sequence: TGTGCCAGCAGTACTGACAGGGGGGGCGAGCAGTACTTC.

CDR3 in amino acids: CASSLFSVGSGANVLTF. DNA for the CDR3: TGCGCCAGCAGCTTATTCTCGGTCGGGTCTGGGGCCAACGTCCTGACTTTC. The chain recombines TRBV5-1 with TRBJ2-6; the D is unclear. V shed 2 bases and J shed 1 base, with 13 bases lying between them. CDR1 and CDR2 (germline): SGHRS, YFSETQ. This CDR3 has 17 amino acids. The full variable domain, its missing parts supplied by reference TRBV5-1 and TRBJ2-6, is KAGVTQTPRYLIKTRGQQVTLSCSPISGHRSVSWYQQTPGQGLQFLFEYFSETQRNKGNFPGRFSGRQFSNSRSEMNVSTLELGDSALYLCASSLFSVGSGANVLTFGAGSRLTVL.

This chain uses TRBV29-1 with TRBJ1-1; perhaps TRBD1 as D (5 bases). V was shortened by 3 bases and J by 4 bases, with 9 bases between the two germline ends. Germline V gene lookup returns CDR1 SQVTM and CDR2 ANQGSEA. CDR3 length equals 12 residues. The CDR3 sequence is CSVDQGPTEAFF. The CDR3 nucleotides are TGCAGCGTTGATCAGGGACCCACTGAAGCTTTCTTT.

This clone is large within its sample. CDR3: CASSETSGRWNEQFF. CDR3 sequence (DNA): TGTGCCAGCAGTGAAACTAGCGGGAGGTGGAATGAGCAGTTCTTC. The chain carries TRBV6-1 and TRBJ2-1, with 12 positions matching TRBD2. The CDR3 extends over 15 amino acids. Germline assignment: CDR1 MNHNS and CDR2 SASEGT. With V trimmed by 2 bases and J by 7 bases, 3 bases remained unmatched.

The rearrangement uses TRBV28 and TRBJ1-1; D is perhaps TRBD1 (5 bases). The germline V and J ends were trimmed by 8 bases and 0 bases, with 13 bases remaining between them. The CDR3 runs to 14 residues. The germline gives CDR1 MDHEN, CDR2 SYDVKM. CDR3 residues: CASDSPSLNTEAFF. CDR3 nucleotide sequence: TGTGCCAGCGACAGTCCTTCCCTGAACACTGAAGCTTTCTTT.

V is TRBV27 and J is TRBJ2-7; 8 nucleotides agree with TRBD2. V lost 5 bases to trimming and J lost 1 base; unmatched junction nucleotides: 7. Germline V gene sequence: CDR1 MNHEY, CDR2 SMNVEV (reference sequence). This CDR3 has 15 amino acids. DNA of the CDR3: TGTGCCAGCAGTCTTCGACTAGCGTCTTCCTACGAGCAGTACTTC. It yields the protein CASSLRLASSYEQYF.

Turning to this clone: The same CDR3 is also encoded by other DNA sequences in this sample. The chain couples TRBV25-1 to TRBJ1-5; a possible D gene is TRBD1 (5 bases). Germline loops: CDR1 MGHDK, CDR2 SYGVNS. V was clipped by 7 bases and J by 5 bases, with 15 bases between them. The CDR3 is 14 amino acids. The CDR3 loop reads CASMGRGVDQPQHF. CDR3 DNA sequence: TGTGCCAGCATGGGTAGGGGAGTTGATCAGCCCCAGCATTTT.

The V call is TRBV4-2, the J call TRBJ2-6, with D perhaps TRBD2 (6 bases). The CDR3 loop spans 18 amino acids. Germline V gene lookup returns CDR1 LGHNA and CDR2 YNFKEQ. V lost 1 base and J lost 3, with 16 bases in between. For the CDR3, the DNA is TGTGCCAGCAGCCAAGGTAGCCTTGGGCGGGGTGGGGCCAACGTCCTGACTTTC. It encodes CASSQGSLGRGGANVLTF.

The chain recombines TRBV7-3 with TRBJ2-7, with 7 bases fitting TRBD1. This CDR3 spans 12 amino acids. Germline lookup yields CDR1 SGHTA and CDR2 FQGTGA. Germline trimming cut 10 bases from V and 2 bases from J; bases unmatched to any gene: 5. DNA for the CDR3: TGTGCCACCAGACAGGGAACCTACGAGCAGTACTTC. Protein product: CATRQGTYEQYF.

The V and J genes are TRBV7-3 and TRBJ2-7, with D perhaps TRBD1 (5 bases). CDR3 length: 14 residues. V was pared by 4 bases and J by 0 bases, with 10 bases between. Germline CDR1 reads SGHTA; CDR2 reads FQGTGA. DNA of the CDR3: TGTGCCAGCAGCTCGGACAACGCCTCCTACGAGCAGTACTTC. The encoded protein is CASSSDNASYEQYF.

V usage is TRBV28 and J usage is TRBJ1-3; no clear D. Trimming stripped 2 bases from V and 4 bases from J, with 3 bases between. Germline CDR1 is MDHEN and CDR2 is SYDVKM. The CDR3 totals 12 residues. The CDR3 reads CASSLGGNTIYF. The DNA of the CDR3 is TGTGCCAGCAGTTTAGGGGGAAACACCATATATTTT.

The gene calls are TRBV7-2 and TRBJ1-1; 7 positions agree with TRBD1. J was trimmed by 7 bases and V by 2 bases; bases with no gene match: 4. CDR1 is SGHTA and CDR2 is FQGNSA in the germline V gene. The CDR3 contains 13 residues. Here the CDR3 reads CASSLMSGGEAFF. The CDR3 region has the DNA TGTGCCAGCAGCTTAATGTCAGGGGGTGAAGCTTTCTTT.

This chain joins TRBV16 and TRBJ1-2; D unclear. CDR1 and CDR2 (germline): KGHSY, FQNENV. The CDR3 is made up of 16 amino acids. Trimming cost V 4 bases and J 4 bases, with 19 bases left between them. DNA for the CDR3: TGTGCCAGCAGCCTATACTTCGTTAGAAAGACCTATGGCTACACCTTC. Amino acids: CASSLYFVRKTYGYTF.

The CDR3 spells CASSGLAARGWTQYF. Written as DNA, the CDR3 is TGTGCCAGCAGTGGACTAGCGGCGCGGGGATGGACCCAGTACTTC. The chain combines TRBV2 with TRBJ2-5; 9 bases align to TRBD2. Germline-derived CDR1 and CDR2 are SNHLY and FYNNEI. J lost 7 bases, V lost 4 bases, and 10 bases had no gene match. The CDR3 length is 15 residues.

This sequence joins TRBV11-2 and TRBJ1-2; no clear D gene. Trimming removed 7 bases at V and 8 bases at J, with 17 bases between. The germline V gene encodes CDR1 SGHAT and CDR2 FQNNGV. CDR3 size: 13 residues. The CDR3 DNA reads TGTGCCAGCACCGTGTCGGGGATGGGCGGCTACACCTTC. This codes for CASTVSGMGGYTF.

This chain links TRBV7-6 with TRBJ1-4; D is ambiguous. CDR1 is SGHVS and CDR2 is FNYEAQ in the germline V gene. The CDR3 runs to 14 residues. V was clipped by 1 base and J by 7 bases, with 10 bases between them. The CDR3 DNA follows: TGTGCCAGCAGCTTAGGCCAGACCCGTGAAAAACTGTTTTTT. This encodes CASSLGQTREKLFF. Using reference TRBV7-6 and TRBJ1-4 for the parts outside the CDR3, the full variable domain is GAGVSQSPRYKVTKRGQDVALRCDPISGHVSLYWYRQALGQGPEFLTYFNYEAQQDKSGLPNDRFSAERPEGSISTLTIQRTEQRDSAMYRCASSLGQTREKLFFGSGTQLSVL.

The chain couples TRBV4-2 to TRBJ2-6; no reliable D call. CDR3 length: 18 amino acids. CDR1 and CDR2 from the germline V gene are LGHNA and YNFKEQ. V dropped 5 bases and J dropped 5 bases, with 22 bases sitting between them. The CDR3 region is CASSISSKGYSRANVLTF. The CDR3 region has the DNA TGTGCCAGCAGCATTTCTTCCAAAGGTTACAGTCGGGCCAACGTCCTGACTTTC.

The J gene is TRBJ2-4, the V gene TRBV11-2; 7 nucleotides align to TRBD1. The CDR3 runs 14 residues. The junction had 5 bases not matched to a gene; V was cut back by 0 bases and J by 9 bases. Germline CDR1 reads SGHAT; CDR2 reads FQNNGV. CDR3 nucleotide sequence: TGTGCCAGCAGCTTAGACCTTCCAGGGGGCATTCAGTACTTC. Translating gives CASSLDLPGGIQYF.